These 25 T cell receptor beta chains came from one sample sequenced in a study of T cells in localized non-small cell lung cancer. Only in-frame clones appear in the TCRdb table, and some are missing; sequencing was by immunoSEQ multiplex PCR. In the table there are 7,000 or so clones, approximately 50% of which are singletons. This specimen consisted of lymph node tissue, obtained before any cancer treatment. These receptors originate from a female donor over 55 with stage I lung adenocarcinoma.

This clone has only a few counts. V usage is TRBV9 and J usage is TRBJ2-1, with TRBD2 matching over 12 bases. Germline CDR1 SGDLS, CDR2 YYNGEE. The CDR3 extends over 16 amino acids. Germline trimming cut 0 bases from V and 2 bases from J; bases unmatched to any gene: 0. CDR3 sequence (DNA): TGTGCCAGCAGCGTAGGGACTAGCGGGGCCTACAATGAGCAGTTCTTC. Translated: CASSVGTSGAYNEQFF.

The chain recombines TRBV19 with TRBJ1-1, with a tentative D call TRBD1 (5 bases). V dropped 7 bases and J dropped 5 bases, with 11 bases sitting between them. The CDR3 contains 12 residues. The germline V gene has CDR1 LNHDA and CDR2 SQIVND (reference sequence). The CDR3: CASTQGDTEAFF. CDR3 nucleotide sequence: TGTGCCAGTACCCAGGGTGATACTGAAGCTTTCTTT.

This clone was recorded a few times. The chain carries TRBV11-3 and TRBJ1-5; D ambiguous. This CDR3 is 16 amino acids long. V was shortened by 4 bases and J by 3 bases, with 16 bases between the two germline ends. Germline values: CDR1 SGHNT, CDR2 YENEEA. DNA of the CDR3: TGTGCCAGCAGCTCCGATGTGGGGAAAAACAATCAGCCCCAGCATTTT. This codes for CASSSDVGKNNQPQHF.

This chain uses TRBV18 with TRBJ2-7, with a weak D call TRBD1 (6 bases). V was clipped by 6 bases and J by 7 bases, with 19 bases between them. There are 14 residues in the CDR3. CDR1 is KGHSH, CDR2 LQKENI, per germline. The CDR3 coding sequence is TGTGCCAGCTCGGTGGACAGCTCGCTTGGGGAGCAGTACTTC. This translates into CASSVDSSLGEQYF.

This clone has more than one count but fewer than ten. The V gene is TRBV6-8, the J gene TRBJ1-6, with TRBD1 matching 9 bases. This CDR3 has 15 residues. Germline CDR1 MNHGY, CDR2 SAAAGT. V was clipped by 6 bases and J by 10 bases; unmatched bases: 10. CDR3 region: CASRFGQGLKSPLHF. The DNA for the CDR3 is TGTGCCAGCAGGTTTGGACAGGGGCTAAAATCACCCCTCCACTTT.

This chain links TRBV14 with TRBJ2-1; 8 bases line up with TRBD2. This CDR3 has 14 residues. Germline V gene lookup returns CDR1 SGHDN and CDR2 FVKESK. Trimming at V came to 4 bases and at J to 9 bases, leaving 8 bases not matched to a gene. The CDR3 spells CASSPRAGGSEQFF. The DNA for the CDR3 is TGTGCCAGCAGCCCCCGGGCGGGAGGAAGTGAGCAGTTCTTC.

The chain joins TRBV30 to TRBJ1-4; D gene unclear. The ends were cut back, 1 base at V and 14 bases at J, with 11 bases in the middle. The CDR3 runs 11 residues. Per germline, CDR1 GTSNPN and CDR2 SVGIG (reference sequence). The CDR3 nucleotides read TGTGCCTGGAGTGAAGGCCTTGAGCTGTTTTTT. This sequence encodes CAWSEGLELFF.

Only a few counts were recorded for this clone. Sequence at one end of the junction differs from germline and may be a read error. V is TRBV11-1 and J is TRBJ2-6; weak D call: TRBD2 (5 bases). Germline V gives CDR1 SGHAT, CDR2 FQDESV (reference sequence). This CDR3 contains 14 residues. The DNA for the CDR3 is TGTGCTAGCAGCTCGGGGTCTGGGGCCAACGTCCTGACTTTC. This translates into CASSSGSGANVLTF. The variable domain in full, completed from reference TRBV11-1 and TRBJ2-6, reads EAEVAQSPRYKITEKSQAVAFWCDPISGHATLYWYRQILGQGPELLVQFQDESVVDDSQLPKDRFSAERLKGVDSTLKIQPAELGDSAMYLCASSSGSGANVLTFGAGSRLTVL.

This clone has more than one count but fewer than ten. The rearrangement links TRBV4-3 to TRBJ2-7; 7 bases line up with TRBD2. Trimming took 1 base from V and 4 from J; bases not matched to a gene: 7. Germline V gives CDR1 LGHNA, CDR2 YSLEER. The CDR3 is 15 residues long. CDR3 nucleotides: TGCGCCAGCAGCCAAGCTATTAGCGGGCTGTACGAGCAGTACTTC. Protein product: CASSQAISGLYEQYF.

The sample holds a few counts of this clone. The junction departs from the called germline gene at one end, perhaps through a read error. V gene TRBV6-8 combines with J gene TRBJ1-1, with D perhaps matching TRBD1 (6 bases). The CDR3 covers 15 residues. CDR1 is MNHGY and CDR2 is SAAAGT in the germline V gene. The CDR3, as DNA: TGTGCCATCAGTGACTCGGGACAAGAGAACACTGAAGCTTTCTTT. Its translation is CAISDSGQENTEAFF.

This clone has only a few counts. The chain recombines TRBV9 with TRBJ2-3, with D possibly TRBD1 on 6 matching bases. V was pared by 4 bases and J by 6 bases, with 12 bases between. The CDR3 has 13 amino acids. Germline V lookup: CDR1 SGDLS, CDR2 YYNGEE. The CDR3 here is CASSPWTDDTQYF. The CDR3 DNA sequence: TGTGCCAGCAGCCCATGGACAGACGATACGCAGTATTTT.

This clone was seen a handful of times. The V call is TRBV11-3, the J call TRBJ1-1, with 10 nucleotides matching TRBD1. With 5 bases clipped from V and 4 bases from J, the junction kept 10 bases outside the gene matches. CDR1 SGHNT and CDR2 YENEEA come from the germline V gene. This CDR3 has 16 amino acids. The CDR3 DNA follows: TGTGCCAGCAGCCCCTCCGGGACAGGGGCCTCCACTGAAGCTTTCTTT. As protein: CASSPSGTGASTEAFF. The full variable domain, completed using reference TRBV11-3 and TRBJ1-1, is EAGVVQSPRYKIIEKKQPVAFWCNPISGHNTLYWYLQNLGQGPELLIRYENEEAVDDSQLPKDRFSAERLKGVDSTLKIQPAELGDSAVYLCASSPSGTGASTEAFFGQGTRLTVV.

This chain links TRBV18 with TRBJ1-2, with D tentatively TRBD1 (5 bases). V was pared by 3 bases and J by 6 bases, with 14 bases between. Germline CDR1 is KGHSH and CDR2 is LQKENI. This CDR3 has 14 amino acids. The CDR3 spells CASSPASGRDGYTF. As DNA, the CDR3 is TGTGCCAGCTCACCCGCGTCAGGGAGAGATGGCTACACCTTC.

This clone has just a few counts. The chain links TRBV9 to TRBJ1-3; possible D gene TRBD1, 6 bases. The germline V gene has CDR1 SGDLS and CDR2 YYNGEE. The V end was cut by 3 bases, the J end by 7 bases, with 11 bases between. The CDR3 spans 13 residues. The CDR3 here is CASSAGVRNTIYF. As DNA, the CDR3 is TGTGCCAGCAGCGCAGGGGTTAGGAACACCATATATTTT.

The chain employs TRBV9 and TRBJ2-7, with D perhaps assigned TRBD1 or TRBD2 (5 bases each). V was pared by 0 bases and J by 0 bases, with 22 bases between. Germline loops: CDR1 SGDLS, CDR2 YYNGEE. The CDR3 length is 19 residues. The CDR3 spells CASSVVYTGRGPSSYEQYF. CDR3 DNA: TGTGCCAGCAGCGTAGTATATACGGGAAGGGGCCCAAGCTCCTACGAGCAGTACTTC.

This clone was counted only a few times. V and J are TRBV6-8 and TRBJ1-6, with a possible D match to TRBD1 (5 bases). V lost 6 bases, J lost 10 bases, and 16 bases lay in between. The germline gives CDR1 MNHGY, CDR2 SAAAGT. This CDR3 contains 14 residues. The CDR3 spells CASRVERGRSPLHF. CDR3 in DNA: TGTGCCAGCAGAGTTGAGCGGGGACGATCACCCCTCCACTTT.

V is TRBV29-1 and J is TRBJ1-2, with no clear D. The V gene lost 3 bases and the J gene lost 5 bases, with 10 bases spanning the gap. The CDR3 totals 12 residues. Germline CDR1 is SQVTM and CDR2 is ANQGSEA. The CDR3 sequence: CSVDSDSYGYTF. CDR3 bases: TGCAGCGTTGACTCGGACTCGTATGGCTACACCTTC.

This clone came up a few times. The CDR3 is CASTAVPGQGLVKLFF. CDR3 nucleotides: TGTGCCAGCACCGCTGTCCCGGGACAGGGATTGGTAAAACTGTTTTTT. The V call is TRBV6-8, the J call TRBJ1-4; 9 bases agree with TRBD1. Looked up from germline, CDR1 is MNHGY and CDR2 is SAAAGT. Trimming at V came to 7 bases and at J to 10 bases, leaving 16 bases not matched to a gene. The CDR3 consists of 16 residues.

The chain recombines TRBV30 with TRBJ1-4, with 11 positions matching TRBD1. Germline V lookup: CDR1 GTSNPN, CDR2 SVGIG (reference sequence). CDR3 length: 14 amino acids. J was trimmed by 8 bases and V by 2 bases; bases with no gene match: 4. The CDR3 here is CAWSWGQGVEKLFF. The CDR3 nucleotides read TGTGCCTGGAGTTGGGGACAGGGGGTCGAAAAACTGTTTTTT.

The chain combines TRBV9 with TRBJ1-2; D ambiguous. V lost 0 bases to trimming and J lost 6 bases, with 12 bases between them. CDR3 size: 14 residues. Germline V gene lookup returns CDR1 SGDLS and CDR2 YYNGEE. CDR3 bases: TGTGCCAGCAGCGTAGCGGCGCAAGGGCATGGCTACACCTTC. Protein sequence: CASSVAAQGHGYTF.

The chain links TRBV19 to TRBJ1-1; D gene unclear. The CDR3 sequence is 17 residues long. Trimming removed 1 base at V and 3 bases at J, with 18 bases between. From germline, CDR1 is LNHDA and CDR2 SQIVND (reference sequence). The CDR3 reads CASSIAGTILSHTEAFF. The DNA for the CDR3 is TGTGCCAGTAGTATAGCGGGCACCATACTGTCGCACACTGAAGCTTTCTTT.

The J gene is TRBJ1-5, the V gene TRBV11-3; D unresolved. Germline lookup yields CDR1 SGHNT and CDR2 YENEEA. The V end lost 5 bases, the J end lost 4 bases, and 12 bases lay between the germline ends. The CDR3 has 14 amino acids. CDR3 sequence reads: CASSAVVGNQPQHF. The CDR3 bases are TGTGCCAGCAGCGCTGTCGTCGGGAATCAGCCCCAGCATTTT.

This chain connects TRBV19 to TRBJ1-1; D gene uncertain. V lost 5 bases and J 0 bases, leaving 16 bases between the germline ends. CDR3 length equals 16 residues. Germline CDR1 and CDR2: LNHDA and SQIVND (reference sequence). The CDR3 DNA is TGTGCCAGTAGTGCCCAAGCTCGGACGGTGAACACTGAAGCTTTCTTT. As protein: CASSAQARTVNTEAFF.

The V gene is TRBV18, the J gene TRBJ1-2; D ambiguous. The CDR3 extends over 18 amino acids. Trimming removed 3 bases at V and 0 bases at J, with 20 bases between. CDR1 is KGHSH, CDR2 LQKENI, per germline. The chain's CDR3 is CASSPRSLLTVANYGYTF. The DNA for the CDR3 is TGTGCCAGCTCACCGCGTTCCCTTTTGACGGTAGCTAACTATGGCTACACCTTC.

The gene calls are TRBV6-8 and TRBJ2-6, with D possibly matching TRBD2 (5 bases). V was cut by 7 bases and J by 0 bases, with 10 bases left in between. The CDR3 length is 15 residues. Germline V gene sequence: CDR1 MNHGY, CDR2 SAAAGT. The CDR3 sequence: CASKRASSGANVLTF. The CDR3 coding sequence is TGTGCCAGCAAGAGGGCAAGCTCTGGGGCCAACGTCCTGACTTTC.